The entry that follows covers one TCR beta chain sequence. The sample originates from a study of blood T cell repertoires in COVID-19. Turning to the study itself: Samples representing acute and convalescent COVID-19 were sourced from the United States, Italy and Spain. T cells, B-cell-depleted T cells, or PBMCs provided the cDNA or gDNA that served as material.

Methods used by the authors: Reference gene primer amplification gave estimated nucleated cell counts. TCRdb's copy holds only in-frame clones and misses some; the assay was immunoSEQ multiplex PCR. Clone size and the V and J calls come from that table; the DNA yielded D and trimming. This table holds about 81,000 clones, roughly four fifths found once. Sample: peripheral blood. The receptor was derived from a human donor in a cohort sampled during active COVID-19.

CDR3 nucleotide sequence: TGTGCCAGCAGTTACCCCCAAAATAGCAATCAGCCCCAGCATTTT. Protein sequence: CASSYPQNSNQPQHF. V is TRBV6-6 and J is TRBJ1-5; D unclear. V lost 2 bases and J 0 bases, leaving 8 bases between the germline ends. CDR3 length equals 15 residues. Germline V CDR1 and CDR2: MNHNY, SVGAGI (reference sequence).